This T cell receptor beta chain was recorded in a study of cytomegalovirus exposure and HLA in healthy donors. Findings and caveats of the study: In a later analysis, TCR beta V- and J-gene trimming was associated with a missense DCLRE1C variant. Analysis performed later found roughly 17,000 TCR beta sequences associated with HLA alleles at 0.05 false discovery rate. In vitro experiments confirmed that three CMV-associated chains were specific for CMV antigens. DRB1 had the most TCR associations and HLA-C the fewest, a later analysis found, with rates varying by HLA locus.

Germline CDR1 and CDR2: LNHNV and YYDKDF (reference sequence). The CDR3 runs to 15 residues. This clone was counted only a few times. Its matching antigen is unknown. Its ends do not fully match the called genes, so a read error is possible. Use of 60 Vbeta and 13 Jbeta primers characterized the PCR. TCRdb keeps only in-frame clones here, not all; method: immunoSEQ multiplex PCR. Altogether 99,000 or so clones are present, 65% to 85% being singletons, with the ten largest covering about 5.7%. This clonotype originated in a male donor in good health and CMV-seronegative. Sequencing was performed on PBMCs. The chain couples TRBV15 to TRBJ2-1; D is perhaps TRBD1 (6 bases). The DNA for the CDR3 is TGTGCCACCAGCAGAGATGGAGTAAGCCAGGGGATTGGGATCTTC. It specifies CATSRDGVSQGIGIF.